This T cell receptor (beta chain) was sequenced for a study of T cell repertoires in cytomegalovirus infection. Looking at the study overall: Through public TCR beta signatures, both CMV infection and matching HLA type were indicated.

TCRdb re-analysed the reads in MiXCR, keeping a single row per CDR3 protein. The table includes 65,000 to 95,000 distinct CDR3 sequences, more than 3% detected once. This clonotype occurred many times. The antigen is not known. Trimming took off 0 bases at V and 6 bases at J, with 18 bases between the two ends. Looked up from germline, CDR1 is ENHRY and CDR2 is SYGVKD. The CDR3 sequence is 17 residues long. Findings and caveats of the study: People with CMV and the relevant HLA were identified by cumulative public TCR beta family frequency. Ex vivo responses were dominated by HLA-C-restricted CMV-specific TCR beta clonotypes.

The specimen sequenced was PBMCs. The origin of this receptor is a human donor in good health (CMV status not recorded). Some clones in this sample may be carry-over from other donors' samples. V is TRBV10-3 and J is TRBJ2-1; D is ambiguous. CDR3 sequence (DNA): TGTGCCATCAGTGAGTCTAAGGGCAGTGGTTGGAGCAATGAGCAGTTCTTC. Amino acids: CAISESKGSGWSNEQFF.